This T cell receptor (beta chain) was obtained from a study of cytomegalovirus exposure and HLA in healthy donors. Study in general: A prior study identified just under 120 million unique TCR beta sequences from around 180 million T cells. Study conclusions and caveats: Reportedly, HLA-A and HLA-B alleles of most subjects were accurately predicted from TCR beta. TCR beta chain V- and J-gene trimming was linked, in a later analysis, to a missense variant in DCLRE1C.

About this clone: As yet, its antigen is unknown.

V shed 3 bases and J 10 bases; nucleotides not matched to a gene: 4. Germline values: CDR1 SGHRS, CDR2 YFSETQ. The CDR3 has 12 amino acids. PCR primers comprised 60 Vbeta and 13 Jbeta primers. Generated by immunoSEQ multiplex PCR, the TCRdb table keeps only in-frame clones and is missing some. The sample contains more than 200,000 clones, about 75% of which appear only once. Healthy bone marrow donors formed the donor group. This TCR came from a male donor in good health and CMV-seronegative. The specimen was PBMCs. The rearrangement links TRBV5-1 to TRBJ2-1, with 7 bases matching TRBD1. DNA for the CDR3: TGCGCCAGCAGCTCAGGGGGTGTCGAGCAGTTCTTC. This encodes CASSSGGVEQFF.